This entry lists 2 T cell receptor beta chains sequenced from one sample in a study of T cell responses to AZD1222 COVID-19 vaccine. TCRdb's copy holds only in-frame clones and misses some; the assay was immunoSEQ multiplex PCR. The sample holds over 85,000 clones, 84% seen once. Material: peripheral blood, obtained on day 0 of AZD1222 vaccination. These receptors all come from an adult in good health.

The chain recombines TRBV29-1 with TRBJ1-2, with 9 bases matching TRBD1. J was trimmed by 5 bases and V by 8 bases; bases with no gene match: 21. Germline V gene sequence: CDR1 SQVTM, CDR2 ANQGSEA. This CDR3 region has 17 residues. CDR3 in amino acids: CSLWGGSGTGKSYGYTF. The CDR3 bases are TGCAGCCTCTGGGGGGGGTCCGGGACAGGGAAATCGTATGGCTACACCTTC.

The chain carries TRBV7-9 and TRBJ1-1; D not certain. In germline, CDR1 is SEHNR, CDR2 FQNEAQ (reference sequence). Trimming took off 10 bases at V and 2 bases at J, with 11 bases between the two ends. This CDR3 region has 12 residues. For the CDR3, the DNA is TGTGCCACCTCGACGAGCAACACTGAAGCTTTCTTT. It is translated as CATSTSNTEAFF.